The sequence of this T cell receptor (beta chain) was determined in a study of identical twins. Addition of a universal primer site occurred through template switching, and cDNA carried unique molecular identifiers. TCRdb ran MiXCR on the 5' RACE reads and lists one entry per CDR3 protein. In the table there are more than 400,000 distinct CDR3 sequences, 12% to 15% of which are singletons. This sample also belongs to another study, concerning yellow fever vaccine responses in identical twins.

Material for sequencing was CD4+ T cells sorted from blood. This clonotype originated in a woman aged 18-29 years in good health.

The chain's CDR3 is CASSPHDRVDANVLTF. Here the CDR3 DNA reads TGTGCCAGCAGCCCTCACGACAGGGTAGATGCCAACGTCCTGACTTTC. This rearrangement joins TRBV7-9 to TRBJ2-6; TRBD1 matches at 7 bases. The CDR3 totals 16 residues. V was pared by 5 bases and J by 7 bases, with 11 bases of the junction left unmatched. Germline V gene lookup returns CDR1 SEHNR and CDR2 FQNEAQ (reference sequence).